This is a list of T cell receptor beta chains from one sample in a study of identical twins. In TCRdb, the 5' RACE reads were re-called with MiXCR into one record per CDR3 protein. In the table there are some 500,000 distinct CDR3 sequences, around 14% of which are singletons. These data were likewise used in another study, on yellow fever vaccine responses in identical twins.

Sequences were obtained from CD4+ T cells sorted from blood. These receptor sequences come from a woman younger than 30 in good health. Both conserved end residues are part of each CDR3. A D gene is named only where the DNA matches it firmly. Clone size appears in some rows only: once, few, many, or a class for an expanded clone.

TRBV12-3/TRBV12-4	few	TRBJ2-5	TRBD2	CASIPSGRAVETQYF	TGTGCCAGCATCCCTAGCGGGAGGGCCGTAGAGACCCAGTACTTC
TRBV9	.	TRBJ2-5	.	CASSVLGLRQETQYF	TGTGCCAGCAGCGTCCTGGGACTGAGACAAGAGACCCAGTACTTC
TRBV29-1	many	TRBJ2-3	TRBD2	CSVEKVSSGSSDTQYF	TGCAGCGTTGAAAAAGTGAGCAGCGGGAGTTCAGATACGCAGTATTTT
TRBV12-3/TRBV12-4	few	TRBJ2-1	.	CASNIGTRNEQFF	TGTGCCAGCAACATCGGGACTCGGAATGAGCAGTTCTTC
TRBV6-1	.	TRBJ2-7	TRBD1	CASSGDRPIKSYEQYF	TGTGCCAGCAGTGGGGACAGGCCTATTAAATCCTACGAGCAGTACTTC
TRBV29-1	.	TRBJ2-7	TRBD2	CSVYGTSGYEQYF	TGCAGCGTTTACGGGACTAGCGGATACGAGCAGTACTTC
TRBV7-9	many	TRBJ2-1	.	CASSGYPLSSYNEQFF	TGTGCCAGCAGCGGGTACCCACTCAGCTCCTACAATGAGCAGTTCTTC
TRBV7-8	.	TRBJ2-1	.	CASSPDGSPSYNEQFF	TGTGCCAGCAGCCCAGACGGGAGTCCCTCCTACAATGAGCAGTTCTTC
TRBV24-1	few	TRBJ2-1	TRBD1	CATSDFAGGVRSNEQFF	TGTGCCACCAGTGATTTCGCAGGGGGCGTAAGGAGCAATGAGCAGTTCTTC
TRBV6-5	.	TRBJ2-3	TRBD2	CASSYGLAGENTDTQYF	TGTGCCAGCAGTTACGGGCTAGCGGGGGAGAACACAGATACGCAGTATTTT
TRBV3-1	many	TRBJ2-1	.	CASSDLAIGEQFF	TGTGCCAGCAGCGATTTAGCGATCGGCGAGCAGTTCTTC
TRBV11-2	few	TRBJ2-5	TRBD2	CASSLSGTKQETQYF	TGTGCCAGCAGCTTAAGCGGGACGAAACAAGAGACCCAGTACTTC
TRBV20-1	.	TRBJ2-7	TRBD1	CSAMGQGPREQYF	TGCAGTGCGATGGGACAGGGACCTCGGGAGCAGTACTTC
TRBV7-2	few	TRBJ2-2	.	CASSLAYGTTLNTGELFF	TGTGCCAGCAGCTTAGCCTACGGCACTACGTTGAACACCGGGGAGCTGTTTTTT
TRBV10-3	few	TRBJ1-2	.	CAIRGATGSGYTF	TGTGCCATCAGGGGGGCAACAGGGTCGGGCTACACCTTC